These 28 T cell receptor beta chains came from one sample sequenced in a study of identical twins. Each CDR3 protein gets one entry after TCRdb re-called the 5' RACE reads with MiXCR. The table includes about 190,000 distinct CDR3 sequences, less than 20% detected once. The sample was also reused in another study, on T cells expressing NK-cell markers.

Source material: CD8+ T cells sorted from blood. The source of these receptors is a woman between 18 and 29 years old in good health.

The V and J genes are TRBV6-1 and TRBJ2-2; 9 bases match TRBD1. V was pared by 4 bases and J by 6 bases, with 6 bases of the junction left unmatched. CDR3 length: 15 residues. In germline, CDR1 is MNHNS, CDR2 SASEGT. The CDR3 is CASSGQGGVPGELFF. The CDR3 DNA is TGTGCCAGCAGTGGACAGGGGGGTGTCCCCGGGGAGCTGTTTTTT.

The chain combines TRBV6-2 or TRBV6-3 with TRBJ2-1, with a possible D match to TRBD1 (6 bases). CDR1 MNHEY and CDR2 SVGEGT come from the germline V gene. This CDR3 comprises 13 residues. The V end lost 7 bases, the J end lost 8 bases, and 15 bases lay between the germline ends. The chain's CDR3 is CASTEQGEDEQFF. The CDR3 nucleotides are TGTGCCAGCACCGAACAGGGTGAGGATGAGCAGTTCTTC.

This clonotype occurred a few times. This chain links TRBV4-3 with TRBJ2-2; possible D gene TRBD2, 7 bases. Trimming took off 0 bases at V and 6 bases at J, with 8 bases between the two ends. Germline V gene data show CDR1 as LGHNA and CDR2 as YSLEER. This CDR3 has 14 amino acids. The CDR3 reads CASSQDGGPGELFF. The CDR3 nucleotides read TGCGCCAGCAGCCAAGACGGGGGGCCCGGGGAGCTGTTTTTT.

This clonotype was seen more than once but under ten times. The genes are TRBV9 and TRBJ2-1; D ambiguous. This CDR3 spans 14 amino acids. Germline CDR1 and CDR2: SGDLS and YYNGEE. V lost 5 bases to trimming and J lost 7 bases, with 16 bases between them. The CDR3 sequence is CASSGSNRLNEQFF. The CDR3 nucleotides are TGTGCCAGCAGTGGTTCCAACAGACTGAATGAGCAGTTCTTC.

This clonotype showed up just a few times. In DNA, the CDR3 is TGTGCCATCAGTGAAGAGGGTAGCGACACTGAAGCTTTCTTT. Residues: CAISEEGSDTEAFF. V usage is TRBV10-3 and J usage is TRBJ1-1; D gene uncertain. CDR3 length: 14 amino acids. The V and J ends lost 3 bases and 3 bases respectively, with 11 bases between them. Germline V gene lookup returns CDR1 ENHRY and CDR2 SYGVKD.

This clonotype appeared a few times. The chain uses TRBV6-5 and TRBJ2-5, with a weak D call TRBD2 (6 bases). V was shortened by 2 bases and J by 5 bases, with 15 bases between the two germline ends. The CDR3 is 15 amino acids. Germline CDR1 reads MNHEY; CDR2 reads SVGAGI. The chain's CDR3 is CASSYGQGLVETQYF. The CDR3 bases are TGTGCCAGCAGTTACGGTCAGGGACTGGTGGAGACCCAGTACTTC.

This clonotype occurred many times. This chain connects TRBV6-2 or TRBV6-3 to TRBJ2-3; 10 bases are a match to TRBD2. Trimming at V came to 6 bases and at J to 2 bases, leaving 5 bases not matched to a gene. Germline V CDR1 and CDR2: MNHEY, SVGEGT. The length of the CDR3 is 15 residues. CDR3 amino acids: CASSLGLADTDTQYF. CDR3 sequence (DNA): TGTGCCAGCAGCCTCGGACTAGCGGACACAGATACGCAGTATTTT.

There are a few counts of this clonotype. The V call is TRBV12-3 or TRBV12-4, the J call TRBJ1-1; unclear D gene. The CDR3 contains 14 residues. V lost 6 bases and J lost 3, with 14 bases in between. The DNA of the CDR3 is TGTGCCAGCAGCCCGGGCTTTAAGGACACTGAAGCTTTCTTT. Its translation: CASSPGFKDTEAFF.

This chain links TRBV4-3 with TRBJ2-1, with 14 bases identical to TRBD2. This CDR3 has 17 amino acids. J lost 10 bases, V lost 1 base, and 9 bases had no gene match. Germline CDR1 reads LGHNA; CDR2 reads YSLEER. The CDR3 region is CASSQGSTSGREREQFF. The CDR3 DNA is TGCGCCAGCAGCCAAGGTTCGACTAGCGGGAGGGAAAGGGAGCAGTTCTTC.

This clonotype has only a few counts. CDR3 protein: CASSFEQGFNEQFF. CDR3 sequence (DNA): TGTGCCAGCAGCTTTGAACAGGGATTCAATGAGCAGTTCTTC. The V call is TRBV7-9, the J call TRBJ2-1, with TRBD1 as a possible D gene (6 bases). Trimming left V 3 bases short and J 6 bases short, with 12 bases between. Germline V gene data show CDR1 as SEHNR and CDR2 as FQNEAQ (reference sequence). The CDR3 totals 14 residues.

This clonotype was seen more than once but under ten times. The chain carries TRBV6-5 and TRBJ2-3, with 8 nucleotides matching TRBD2. Germline trimming cut 10 bases from V and 4 bases from J; bases unmatched to any gene: 4. Looked up from germline, CDR1 is MNHEY and CDR2 is SVGAGI. This CDR3 region has 12 residues. This CDR3 reads CATGGGADTQYF. CDR3 nucleotide sequence: TGTGCCACCGGGGGGGGCGCAGATACGCAGTATTTT.

This clonotype was recorded many times. The chain recombines TRBV6-2 or TRBV6-3 with TRBJ2-1; TRBD2 aligns across 7 bases. The V gene's germline CDR1 is MNHEY and CDR2 SVGEGT. The CDR3 is 15 amino acids. V was pared by 4 bases and J by 4 bases, with 7 bases of the junction left unmatched. The CDR3 region has the DNA TGTGCCAGCAGTTGGAGGACTAGGGCATACAATGAGCAGTTCTTC. It encodes CASSWRTRAYNEQFF.

The chain combines TRBV19 with TRBJ1-1; D might be TRBD1 (5 bases). Germline CDR1 LNHDA, CDR2 SQIVND (reference sequence). The CDR3 is 12 residues long. Trimming took off 7 bases at V and 6 bases at J, with 12 bases between the two ends. The CDR3 here is CASKAGGAEAFF. The CDR3 DNA reads TGTGCCAGTAAAGCCGGAGGGGCTGAAGCTTTCTTT. The full variable domain, in which reference TRBV19 and TRBJ1-1 provide the parts outside the CDR3, is DGGITQSPKYLFRKEGQNVTLSCEQNLNHDAMYWYRQDPGQGLRLIYYSQIVNDFQKGDIAEGYSVSREKKESFPLTVTSAQKNPTAFYLCASKAGGAEAFFGQGTRLTVV.

This clonotype was detected a few times. The chain uses TRBV12-5 and TRBJ2-5; 8 nucleotides line up with TRBD1. The CDR3 length is 15 residues. From germline, CDR1 is LGHNT and CDR2 FRNRAP. Trimming cost V 6 bases and J 4 bases; bases outside gene matches: 10. CDR3 sequence (DNA): TGTGCTAGTGGACTCCCACAGGGGGAGAGAGAGACCCAGTACTTC. Protein: CASGLPQGERETQYF.

Only a few counts were recorded for this clonotype. The J gene is TRBJ1-6, the V gene TRBV21-1. TRBV21-1 is a pseudogene segment. The CDR3 loop spans 15 amino acids. Written as DNA, the CDR3 is TGTGCCACCGGGACGGCCTTGTTCCGTGTCTCACCCCTCCACTTT. The encoded protein is CATGTALFRVSPLHF.

This clonotype was observed a handful of times. The chain has TRBV2 and TRBJ2-7, with D perhaps TRBD2 (6 bases). Germline CDR1 is SNHLY and CDR2 is FYNNEI. This CDR3 is built from 15 residues. V dropped 3 bases and J dropped 0 bases, with 12 bases sitting between them. CDR3: CASSERDFSSYEQYF. As DNA, the CDR3 is TGTGCCAGCAGTGAGCGGGACTTTAGCTCCTACGAGCAGTACTTC.

This clonotype was seen a few times. The V call is TRBV5-5, the J call TRBJ2-2; a weak D match, TRBD2 (5 bases). The CDR3 is made up of 15 amino acids. The V end lost 0 bases, the J end lost 5 bases, and 11 bases lay between the germline ends. Germline lookup yields CDR1 SGHKS and CDR2 YYEKEE (reference sequence). CDR3 in DNA: TGTGCCAGCAGCTTGGTAGTACGAGGGACCGGGGAGCTGTTTTTT. Its protein product is CASSLVVRGTGELFF.

This clonotype has just a few counts. The V gene is TRBV7-9, the J gene TRBJ2-4, with 9 nucleotides matching TRBD2. The V and J ends lost 1 base and 9 bases, in that order; junction bases with no gene match: 4. Germline assignment: CDR1 SEHNR and CDR2 FQNEAQ (reference sequence). This CDR3 spans 14 amino acids. Written as DNA, the CDR3 is TGTGCCAGCAGCTTAGAGGTTAGCGGGGGCATTCAGTACTTC. It codes for CASSLEVSGGIQYF.

This clonotype appeared many times. V usage is TRBV12-3 or TRBV12-4 and J usage is TRBJ2-4; 8 bases are a match to TRBD2. The CDR3 is 16 amino acids. V was clipped by 4 bases and J by 1 base; unmatched bases: 6. The CDR3: CASSYRGGPAKNIQYF. For the CDR3, the DNA is TGTGCCAGCAGTTATCGGGGGGGGCCCGCCAAAAACATTCAGTACTTC.

The chain is built from TRBV20-1 and TRBJ2-1, with 9 nucleotides matching TRBD2. J was trimmed by 4 bases and V by 0 bases; bases with no gene match: 16. The CDR3 loop spans 19 amino acids. Germline lookup yields CDR1 DFQATT and CDR2 SNEGSKA (reference sequence). CDR3 residues: CSARDLMVDSGGQYNEQFF. The CDR3 bases are TGCAGTGCTAGAGATCTTATGGTCGATAGCGGGGGCCAATACAATGAGCAGTTCTTC.

The chain employs TRBV20-1 and TRBJ2-3, with 12 bases matching TRBD1. Trimming cost V 6 bases and J 7 bases; bases outside gene matches: 8. The CDR3 spans 14 residues. In germline, CDR1 is DFQATT, CDR2 SNEGSKA (reference sequence). The CDR3 loop reads CSATGTGGEYTQYF. The DNA of the CDR3 is TGCAGTGCGACCGGGACAGGGGGCGAATATACGCAGTATTTT.

This clonotype occurred many times. V gene TRBV3-1 combines with J gene TRBJ2-7, with D possibly being TRBD1 or TRBD2 (5 bases each). Trimming took 4 bases from V and 0 from J, leaving 13 bases between them. There are 15 residues in the CDR3. Germline lookup yields CDR1 LGHDT and CDR2 YNNKEL (reference sequence). CDR3 amino acids: CASSPGTGSSYEQYF. CDR3 in DNA: TGTGCCAGCAGCCCCGGGACGGGGAGCTCCTACGAGCAGTACTTC.

As DNA, the CDR3 is TGCAGCTTCTCTAGCGGGAGTTCAAAGACCCAGTACTTC. Translation: CSFSSGSSKTQYF. The chain joins TRBV29-1 to TRBJ2-5; TRBD2 aligns across 10 bases. CDR1 and CDR2 from the germline V gene are SQVTM and ANQGSEA. The V gene end was trimmed by 8 bases and the J gene end by 6 bases; junction bases not matched to a gene: 9. This CDR3 has 13 amino acids.

This clonotype was seen more than once but under ten times. The rearrangement joins TRBV19 to TRBJ1-2, with D unresolved. Trimming pared 3 bases from V and 8 bases from J, leaving 10 bases between. The CDR3 runs to 12 residues. The V gene's germline CDR1 is LNHDA and CDR2 SQIVND (reference sequence). CDR3 DNA sequence: TGTGCCAGTAGTATGTCGCTGTACGGCTACACCTTC. Amino acid sequence: CASSMSLYGYTF.

This clonotype was observed a handful of times. This rearrangement joins TRBV11-2 to TRBJ2-2; 7 positions match TRBD2. This CDR3 comprises 16 residues. Trimming removed 4 bases from V and 7 bases from J; junction bases left unmatched: 12. Looked up from germline, CDR1 is SGHAT and CDR2 is FQNNGV. The CDR3 nucleotides are TGTGCCAGCAGCTCCCCAAGGAGCGGGGTGGTCGGGGAGCTGTTTTTT. This codes for CASSSPRSGVVGELFF. The whole variable domain, filled in from reference TRBV11-2 and TRBJ2-2, reads EAGVAQSPRYKIIEKRQSVAFWCNPISGHATLYWYQQILGQGPKLLIQFQNNGVVDDSQLPKDRFSAERLKGVDSTLKIQPAKLEDSAVYLCASSSPRSGVVGELFFGEGSRLTVL.

This clonotype was seen more than once but under ten times. V is TRBV3-1 and J is TRBJ1-4; D perhaps matches TRBD1 (6 bases). Trimming left V 3 bases short and J 4 bases short, with 9 bases between. This CDR3 region has 14 residues. Per the germline V gene, CDR1 is LGHDT and CDR2 is YNNKEL (reference sequence). The CDR3 nucleotides read TGTGCCAGCAGCCACGACAGGAGTAATGAAAAACTGTTTTTT. Its protein product is CASSHDRSNEKLFF.

This clonotype has only a few counts. The chain recombines TRBV7-6 with TRBJ2-3; the match to TRBD1 covers 9 bases. Germline loops: CDR1 SGHVS, CDR2 FNYEAQ. This CDR3 is 15 amino acids long. V trimming: 4 bases; J trimming: 4 bases; junction bases outside the gene matches: 6. The CDR3 nucleotides read TGTGCCAGCAGCTCCACGGACAGGGGAGCAGATACGCAGTATTTT. Translated, it gives CASSSTDRGADTQYF.

The chain joins TRBV5-1 to TRBJ2-1; D tentatively reads TRBD1 or TRBD2 (6 bases each). This CDR3 has 17 amino acids. The ends were cut back, 0 bases at V and 3 bases at J, with 16 bases in the middle. Germline values: CDR1 SGHRS, CDR2 YFSETQ. CDR3 DNA: TGCGCCAGCAGCTTGGTAGGGCAGGGGACTGACTACAATGAGCAGTTCTTC. It translates to CASSLVGQGTDYNEQFF.